This TCR beta chain comes out of a study of identical twins. Points from the study as a whole: A lower insertion count was a feature of abundant cord blood beta clonotypes, with no such feature in memory repertoires.

Germline V lookup: CDR1 SNHLY, CDR2 FYNNEI. Trimming left V 4 bases short and J 3 bases short, with 13 bases between. This CDR3 spans 14 amino acids. In TCRdb, the 5' RACE reads were re-called with MiXCR into one record per CDR3 protein. The data hold roughly 240,000 distinct CDR3 sequences, with 7.5% observed a single time. Only a few counts were recorded for this clonotype. What it binds is not known. Separately, the same data were catalogued under a study of yellow fever vaccine responses in identical twins.

Sequenced input: CD8+ T cells sorted from blood. This chain uses TRBV2 with TRBJ2-7, with D unresolved. This receptor was obtained from a woman under 30 in good health. The CDR3 loop reads CASSGEGWSYEQYF. CDR3 nucleotides: TGTGCCAGCAGTGGGGAAGGGTGGAGCTACGAGCAGTACTTC.